This T cell receptor (beta chain) was captured in a study of shared clonotypes between healthy human individuals. Study-wide results and caveats: All-four-donor shared clonotypes had higher generation probabilities than non-shared clonotypes did. The study found approximately 5% of naive CD4 clonotypes shared across a handful of donors.

The CDR3 has 15 residues. An assay was performed, and its level was deep. Genomic DNA belonging to each subset was distributed in equal measure over several immunoSEQ plates. TCRdb keeps only in-frame clones here, not all; method: immunoSEQ multiplex PCR. The sample lists about 980,000 clones, approximately 80% occurring once. With regard to this clone: Its specificity is unknown.

V and J are TRBV21-1 and TRBJ1-3. TRBV21-1 is a documented pseudogene. The sample consisted of memory CD4+ T cells sorted from blood. Subset given: CD45RA-negative fraction. The sequence was collected from a young man in good health. This chain's CDR3 is CASSPGCQPGNTIYF. CDR3 DNA sequence: TGTGCCAGCAGTCCCGGGTGCCAACCTGGAAACACCATATATTTT.